Detailed here is one TCR beta chain. This sample is part of a study of blood T cells in healthy people across ages. Staff drew around 10 milliliters of peripheral blood from each donor. For the second PCR, which ran for 7 to 11 cycles, a sample-barcoded 5' primer and a J-beta primer mix were used. TCRdb processed the 5' RACE reads anew with MiXCR; each CDR3 protein has one entry. The table includes roughly 1.5 million distinct CDR3 sequences, around 40% detected once. This sequence was found in a woman in her late teens or twenties in good health. What was sequenced was blood.

CDR3 region: CASNPLQGPYNEQFF. The DNA for the CDR3 is TGTGCCAGCAACCCCCTACAGGGGCCTTACAATGAGCAGTTCTTC. The rearrangement uses TRBV11-1 and TRBJ2-1; 7 nucleotides agree with TRBD1. Germline V gene data show CDR1 as SGHAT and CDR2 as FQDESV (reference sequence). The trim removed 7 bases at V and 4 bases at J, leaving 10 bases unmatched. The CDR3 is 15 residues long.